The present TCR beta chain was sequenced within a study of early T cells in non-severe SARS-CoV-2 infection. On the study more broadly: The input, bulk RNA from unsorted whole blood, was sequenced, and chains were unpaired. The study, taken as a whole, reports: Comparison of clonotypes with VDJdb favored anti-spike CD8 responses while missing private and CD4 specificities.

Germline assignment: CDR1 SGHAT and CDR2 FQNNGV. V lost 1 base and J lost 3, with 6 bases in between. The CDR3 is 13 residues long. Unique molecular identifiers were affixed to single, distinct cDNA molecules. A single record per CDR3 protein comes from TCRdb applying MiXCR to the 5' RACE reads. The sample lists approximately 90,000 distinct CDR3 sequences; roughly 17% were seen once. In its sample, this clonotype was seen a few times. Antigen: not known. V is TRBV11-2 and J is TRBJ1-1; D unclear. This TCR came from an adult who was a healthcare worker with PCR-confirmed SARS-CoV-2 infection or an uninfected control (not recorded which). The sample consisted of whole blood, taken at baseline. The CDR3 region is CASSLGRDTEAFF. The CDR3 DNA sequence: TGTGCCAGCAGCTTAGGACGGGACACTGAAGCTTTCTTT.